This entry lists 23 T cell receptor beta chains sequenced from one sample in a study of blood T cell repertoires in COVID-19. Some clones are missing from TCRdb's copy, which holds only in-frame ones; the method was immunoSEQ multiplex PCR. In the table there are some 99,000 clones, about 80% of which are singletons. Sequenced sample: peripheral blood. The receptors were sampled from a man aged 65 to 79 with acute or convalescent COVID-19.

This clone was seen once. The chain couples TRBV11-2 to TRBJ2-3; 8 bases fit TRBD2. This CDR3 has 16 amino acids. V shed 0 bases and J 5 bases; nucleotides not matched to a gene: 7. CDR1 SGHAT and CDR2 FQNNGV come from the germline V gene. The CDR3 sequence: CASSLDGWSGRDTQYF. The CDR3 DNA reads TGTGCCAGCAGCTTAGATGGTTGGAGCGGGAGAGATACGCAGTATTTT.

V usage is TRBV30 and J usage is TRBJ1-4; possible D gene TRBD1, 5 bases. Germline CDR1 is GTSNPN and CDR2 is SVGIG (reference sequence). The V and J ends lost 3 bases and 8 bases respectively, with 16 bases between them. CDR3 length: 14 residues. The CDR3 is CAWRLDSQREKLFF. CDR3 coding DNA: TGTGCCTGGAGACTCGACAGCCAACGAGAAAAACTGTTTTTT.

The chain uses TRBV5-5 and TRBJ2-3; D perhaps matches TRBD1 (6 bases). Germline V gene data show CDR1 as SGHKS and CDR2 as YYEKEE (reference sequence). With 9 bases removed from V and 3 bases from J, the gap between germline ends came to 11 bases. The CDR3 covers 12 residues. CDR3 bases: TGTGCCACCGAGGGGGAGACAGATACGCAGTATTTT. Protein product: CATEGETDTQYF.

The V gene is TRBV7-3, the J gene TRBJ2-5; D possibly corresponds to TRBD1 (6 bases). V was cut by 1 base and J by 1 base, with 10 bases left in between. CDR1 is SGHTA and CDR2 is FQGTGA in the germline V gene. The CDR3 has 15 residues. CDR3 loop: CASSLSGRGQETQYF. The CDR3 region has the DNA TGTGCCAGCAGCTTAAGTGGCAGGGGCCAAGAGACCCAGTACTTC.

The rearrangement joins TRBV3-1 (or the pseudogene TRBV3-2) to TRBJ1-2; D might be TRBD1 (5 bases). Germline V CDR1 and CDR2: LGHDT, YNNKEL (reference sequence). This CDR3 contains 15 residues. V shed 1 base and J shed 5 bases, with 14 bases lying between them. The CDR3 bases are TGTGCCAGCAGCCAAGTGACAGCCGAACTATATGGCTACACCTTC. It translates to CASSQVTAELYGYTF.

Only one count was recorded for this clone. The J gene is TRBJ1-3, the V gene TRBV28; D remains ambiguous. The CDR3 spans 14 residues. V was clipped by 2 bases and J by 6 bases, with 11 bases between them. Germline assignment: CDR1 MDHEN and CDR2 SYDVKM. The CDR3 region has the DNA TGTGCCAGCAGTTTAGGCAGGAAAGAAAACACCATATATTTT. Protein product: CASSLGRKENTIYF.

The chain joins TRBV14 to TRBJ2-7, with TRBD2 identical over 11 bases. The J segment lost 4 bases and the V segment lost 6 bases, leaving 5 bases of the junction unmatched. Per the germline V gene, CDR1 is SGHDN and CDR2 is FVKESK. The CDR3 loop spans 14 amino acids. The CDR3 coding sequence is TGTGCCAGCAGTGGGCTAGCGGGAGGATACGAGCAGTACTTC. Protein product: CASSGLAGGYEQYF.

This clone was picked up a small number of times. This chain joins TRBV11-2 and TRBJ1-6; 7 bases are a match to TRBD1. CDR1 SGHAT and CDR2 FQNNGV come from the germline V gene. The CDR3 totals 15 residues. Germline trimming cut 0 bases from V and 6 bases from J; bases unmatched to any gene: 2. Written as DNA, the CDR3 is TGTGCCAGCAGCTTAGAGCCAGGGGGTAATTCACCCCTCCACTTT. Residues: CASSLEPGGNSPLHF. Variable domain in full (rest from reference TRBV11-2 and TRBJ1-6): EAGVAQSPRYKIIEKRQSVAFWCNPISGHATLYWYQQILGQGPKLLIQFQNNGVVDDSQLPKDRFSAERLKGVDSTLKIQPAKLEDSAVYLCASSLEPGGNSPLHFGNGTRLTVT.

To note about this clone: This likely comes from a read error, as the CDR3 has no conserved phenylalanine or tryptophan at its end. No DNA is shown, since the ends of the CDR3 on it are uncertain; the CDR3 is the one TCRdb lists. The chain employs TRBV5-4 and TRBJ2-7; TRBD1 is the table's D call and was not checked against the DNA. The germline CDR1 and CDR2 sequences are SGHNT and YYREEE (reference sequence). The CDR3 extends over 13 residues, inclusive of both ends. The CDR3 spells CASSNPGTGGETI.

Comment on this clone: A much larger clone lies a single base off, so this may be a read error. The chain carries TRBV12-3 or TRBV12-4 and TRBJ2-7; 9 bases line up with TRBD1. The junction had 0 bases not matched to a gene; V was cut back by 3 bases and J by 3 bases. This CDR3 has 13 amino acids. The CDR3 reads CASSLTGGYEQYF. As DNA, the CDR3 is TGTGCCAGCAGTTTGACAGGGGGCTACGAGCAGTACTTC.

This chain connects TRBV14 to TRBJ2-1, with 8 bases fitting TRBD2. Trimming took 4 bases from V and 6 from J; bases not matched to a gene: 5. The CDR3 has 14 residues. Per germline, CDR1 SGHDN and CDR2 FVKESK. The DNA of the CDR3 is TGTGCCAGCAGCCCGCCCGGGACTAGCAATGAGCAGTTCTTC. Protein sequence: CASSPPGTSNEQFF.

The chain uses TRBV19 and TRBJ1-1; D uncertain. Germline V CDR1 and CDR2: LNHDA, SQIVND (reference sequence). This CDR3 is built from 11 residues. Trimming left V 4 bases short and J 8 bases short, with 8 bases between. DNA for the CDR3: TGTGCCAGTAGTAGTCCCGGGGAAGCTTTCTTT. It encodes CASSSPGEAFF.

The V gene is TRBV30, the J gene TRBJ2-7; 8 nucleotides align to TRBD1. CDR3 length: 11 residues. In germline, CDR1 is GTSNPN, CDR2 SVGIG (reference sequence). Trimming removed 3 bases from V and 6 bases from J; junction bases left unmatched: 1. The CDR3 protein is CAWSTGGEQYF. For the CDR3, the DNA is TGTGCCTGGAGCACAGGGGGCGAGCAGTACTTC.

This clone was picked up many times. The chain has TRBV19 and TRBJ2-7, with 10 nucleotides matching TRBD2. J lost 0 bases, V lost 8 bases, and 13 bases had no gene match. Germline V lookup: CDR1 LNHDA, CDR2 SQIVND (reference sequence). This CDR3 is built from 17 residues. The CDR3 DNA sequence: TGTGCCAGTGCTCGGGGTAGCGGGGGGCTGAGCTCCTACGAGCAGTACTTC. Encoded protein: CASARGSGGLSSYEQYF.

This clone was counted many times. The chain links TRBV28 to TRBJ1-1; possibly TRBD1 for D (5 bases). CDR1 and CDR2 (germline): MDHEN, SYDVKM. This CDR3 is built from 14 residues. V shed 1 base and J shed 10 bases, with 16 bases lying between them. The CDR3 DNA sequence: TGTGCCAGCAGTTTATCAGCAGGGCCGCGGAGAGCTTTCTTT. It is translated as CASSLSAGPRRAFF.

The chain uses TRBV5-6 and TRBJ2-7, with a weak D call TRBD2 (5 bases). Germline CDR1 reads SGHDT; CDR2 reads YYEEEE. The CDR3 loop spans 14 amino acids. V was pared by 8 bases and J by 4 bases, with 19 bases between. The CDR3 DNA reads as TGTGCCAGTCTCCCGACTCCCGGAGGATACGAGCAGTACTTC. Amino acid sequence: CASLPTPGGYEQYF.

The rearrangement uses TRBV27 and TRBJ1-6; 8 positions agree with TRBD1. The CDR3 runs to 18 residues. Germline CDR1 and CDR2: MNHEY and SMNVEV (reference sequence). J was trimmed by 8 bases and V by 6 bases; bases with no gene match: 18. The CDR3 sequence is CASRGTGRQGYSYSPLHF. The CDR3 DNA follows: TGTGCCAGCAGGGGGACTGGGAGACAGGGGTATTCCTATTCACCCCTCCACTTT.

Here the CDR3 reads CASTWTSGTHEQFF. CDR3 coding DNA: TGTGCCAGCACCTGGACTAGCGGGACGCATGAGCAGTTCTTC. The chain links TRBV7-2 to TRBJ2-1, with TRBD2 identical over 12 bases. Looked up from germline, CDR1 is SGHTA and CDR2 is FQGNSA. The CDR3 is made up of 14 amino acids. V was pared by 7 bases and J by 8 bases, with 6 bases of the junction left unmatched.

This clone showed up many times. V gene TRBV7-3 combines with J gene TRBJ2-1; D is undetermined. The germline CDR1 and CDR2 sequences are SGHTA and FQGTGA. This CDR3 spans 13 amino acids. V was cut by 2 bases and J by 7 bases, with 9 bases left in between. The CDR3 here is CASSLGFGNEQFF. As DNA, the CDR3 is TGTGCCAGCAGCTTAGGGTTCGGGAATGAGCAGTTCTTC.

This clone was recorded a few times. The chain combines TRBV24-1 with TRBJ2-1, with D maybe TRBD2 (5 bases). The V end lost 6 bases, the J end lost 8 bases, and 16 bases lay between the germline ends. The germline V gene has CDR1 KGHDR and CDR2 SFDVKD. This CDR3 region has 14 residues. CDR3 sequence reads: CATSSQKGSDEQFF. The CDR3 DNA reads as TGTGCCACCAGTTCACAAAAGGGTAGCGATGAGCAGTTCTTC.

The gene calls are TRBV6-5 and TRBJ2-7; the D gene is possibly TRBD2 (6 bases). The CDR3 covers 12 residues. Germline CDR1 reads MNHEY; CDR2 reads SVGAGI. The V end lost 7 bases, the J end lost 6 bases, and 13 bases lay between the germline ends. The CDR3 reads CASTARGSEQYF. Written as DNA, the CDR3 is TGTGCCAGCACCGCCCGGGGGAGCGAGCAGTACTTC.

V and J are TRBV28 and TRBJ2-1, with TRBD2 matching over 7 bases. Germline CDR1 reads MDHEN; CDR2 reads SYDVKM. The CDR3 covers 16 residues. V was pared by 4 bases and J by 0 bases, with 6 bases of the junction left unmatched. The CDR3 nucleotides read TGTGCCAGCAGTTCCCTAGCGGCTAGCTCCTACAATGAGCAGTTCTTC. Translation: CASSSLAASSYNEQFF. The full variable domain, with the rest looked up from reference TRBV28 and TRBJ2-1, is DVKVTQSSRYLVKRTGEKVFLECVQDMDHENMFWYRQDPGLGLRLIYFSYDVKMKEKGDIPEGYSVSREKKERFSLILESASTNQTSMYLCASSSLAASSYNEQFFGPGTRLTVL.

Regarding this clone: At one end, the junction sequence differs from germline, possibly due to a read error. This sequence joins TRBV7-7 and TRBJ2-1, with a possible D match to TRBD2 (5 bases). Per the germline V gene, CDR1 is SSHAT and CDR2 is FNYEAQ (reference sequence). The CDR3 sequence is 13 residues long. For the CDR3, the DNA is TGTGCTAGCAGCCCCGGCGGTAGCGATGAGCAGTTCTTC. It specifies CASSPGGSDEQFF.